One T cell receptor beta chain is described in this entry. This entry comes from a study of cytomegalovirus exposure and HLA in healthy donors. Background on the study: Previous work identified 120 million or so unique TCR beta sequences from roughly 170 million T cells.

Trimming removed 1 base from V and 8 bases from J; junction bases left unmatched: 7. The CDR3 totals 14 residues. Germline CDR1 is KGHSH and CDR2 is LQKENI. The PCR used 60 Vbeta and 13 Jbeta primers. Only in-frame clones appear in the TCRdb table, and some are missing; sequencing was by immunoSEQ multiplex PCR. The profile shows roughly 110,000 clones, more than 65% of them singletons. This receptor was taken from a boy younger than 18 in good health and CMV-seronegative. This sequence joins TRBV18 and TRBJ1-2, with 7 bases lining up with TRBD1. Sample: PBMCs. CDR3 loop: CASSPQETGSGYTF. The CDR3 DNA is TGTGCCAGCTCACCACAGGAGACAGGGAGCGGCTACACCTTC. Full variable domain (missing parts from reference TRBV18 and TRBJ1-2): NAGVMQNPRHLVRRRGQEARLRCSPMKGHSHVYWYRQLPEEGLKFMVYLQKENIIDESGMPKERFSAEFPKEGPSILRIQQVVRGDSAAYFCASSPQETGSGYTFGSGTRLTVV.